The next 5 T cell receptor beta chains were all read from a single sample in a study of patients and donors after allogeneic stem cell transplantation. TCRdb independently ran MiXCR on the RT-PCR reads; one entry per CDR3 protein. The data show over 350,000 distinct CDR3 sequences, with approximately 16% seen just once and just over 7% held by the top ten. Specimen: blood, either unsorted or a sorted T cell fraction (not recorded which). These receptors were taken from a human donor who was either an allogeneic HSCT recipient or a stem cell or donor lymphocyte infusion donor (not recorded which). It is not recorded whose cells these are; they may come from a transplant donor.

V usage is TRBV12-3 or TRBV12-4 and J usage is TRBJ2-7; 7 nucleotides match TRBD1. The CDR3 totals 14 residues. With V trimmed by 1 base and J by 8 bases, 8 bases remained unmatched. DNA for the CDR3: TGTGCCAGCAGTTTAGGGGACAGATCTTACAAGCAGTACTTC. Translating gives CASSLGDRSYKQYF.

This clonotype was picked up a small number of times. The rearrangement uses TRBV2 and TRBJ2-7, with TRBD2 identical over 9 bases. V was clipped by 2 bases and J by 3 bases; unmatched bases: 5. Germline-derived CDR1 and CDR2 are SNHLY and FYNNEI. The CDR3 covers 15 residues. The CDR3 DNA sequence: TGTGCCAGCAGTGAACCCCGCGGGGGGGGCTACGAGCAGTACTTC. It encodes CASSEPRGGGYEQYF.

The V and J genes are TRBV27 and TRBJ2-7, with TRBD1 matching over 8 bases. The CDR3 length is 13 residues. CDR1 is MNHEY, CDR2 SMNVEV, per germline (reference sequence). V lost 7 bases and J lost 5; bases outside the gene matches: 7. Here the CDR3 reads CASTGQGANEQYF. The DNA for the CDR3 is TGTGCCAGCACGGGGCAGGGGGCTAACGAGCAGTACTTC.

The chain uses TRBV12-3 or TRBV12-4 and TRBJ1-6, with 9 bases identical to TRBD1. V shed 1 base, J shed 7 bases, and the junction held 5 bases outside the gene matches. The CDR3 is 16 residues long. In DNA, the CDR3 is TGTGCCAGCAGTTTAGGGGGACAGGGCGCGAATTCACCCCTCCACTTT. Translated, it gives CASSLGGQGANSPLHF.

In DNA, the CDR3 is TGCAGCGTTATACAGGGGTACACCGGGGAGCTGTTTTTT. It yields the protein CSVIQGYTGELFF. V usage is TRBV29-1 and J usage is TRBJ2-2; 7 bases match TRBD1. There are 13 residues in the CDR3. Germline V gene lookup returns CDR1 SQVTM and CDR2 ANQGSEA. The J segment lost 3 bases and the V segment lost 5 bases, leaving 3 bases of the junction unmatched.